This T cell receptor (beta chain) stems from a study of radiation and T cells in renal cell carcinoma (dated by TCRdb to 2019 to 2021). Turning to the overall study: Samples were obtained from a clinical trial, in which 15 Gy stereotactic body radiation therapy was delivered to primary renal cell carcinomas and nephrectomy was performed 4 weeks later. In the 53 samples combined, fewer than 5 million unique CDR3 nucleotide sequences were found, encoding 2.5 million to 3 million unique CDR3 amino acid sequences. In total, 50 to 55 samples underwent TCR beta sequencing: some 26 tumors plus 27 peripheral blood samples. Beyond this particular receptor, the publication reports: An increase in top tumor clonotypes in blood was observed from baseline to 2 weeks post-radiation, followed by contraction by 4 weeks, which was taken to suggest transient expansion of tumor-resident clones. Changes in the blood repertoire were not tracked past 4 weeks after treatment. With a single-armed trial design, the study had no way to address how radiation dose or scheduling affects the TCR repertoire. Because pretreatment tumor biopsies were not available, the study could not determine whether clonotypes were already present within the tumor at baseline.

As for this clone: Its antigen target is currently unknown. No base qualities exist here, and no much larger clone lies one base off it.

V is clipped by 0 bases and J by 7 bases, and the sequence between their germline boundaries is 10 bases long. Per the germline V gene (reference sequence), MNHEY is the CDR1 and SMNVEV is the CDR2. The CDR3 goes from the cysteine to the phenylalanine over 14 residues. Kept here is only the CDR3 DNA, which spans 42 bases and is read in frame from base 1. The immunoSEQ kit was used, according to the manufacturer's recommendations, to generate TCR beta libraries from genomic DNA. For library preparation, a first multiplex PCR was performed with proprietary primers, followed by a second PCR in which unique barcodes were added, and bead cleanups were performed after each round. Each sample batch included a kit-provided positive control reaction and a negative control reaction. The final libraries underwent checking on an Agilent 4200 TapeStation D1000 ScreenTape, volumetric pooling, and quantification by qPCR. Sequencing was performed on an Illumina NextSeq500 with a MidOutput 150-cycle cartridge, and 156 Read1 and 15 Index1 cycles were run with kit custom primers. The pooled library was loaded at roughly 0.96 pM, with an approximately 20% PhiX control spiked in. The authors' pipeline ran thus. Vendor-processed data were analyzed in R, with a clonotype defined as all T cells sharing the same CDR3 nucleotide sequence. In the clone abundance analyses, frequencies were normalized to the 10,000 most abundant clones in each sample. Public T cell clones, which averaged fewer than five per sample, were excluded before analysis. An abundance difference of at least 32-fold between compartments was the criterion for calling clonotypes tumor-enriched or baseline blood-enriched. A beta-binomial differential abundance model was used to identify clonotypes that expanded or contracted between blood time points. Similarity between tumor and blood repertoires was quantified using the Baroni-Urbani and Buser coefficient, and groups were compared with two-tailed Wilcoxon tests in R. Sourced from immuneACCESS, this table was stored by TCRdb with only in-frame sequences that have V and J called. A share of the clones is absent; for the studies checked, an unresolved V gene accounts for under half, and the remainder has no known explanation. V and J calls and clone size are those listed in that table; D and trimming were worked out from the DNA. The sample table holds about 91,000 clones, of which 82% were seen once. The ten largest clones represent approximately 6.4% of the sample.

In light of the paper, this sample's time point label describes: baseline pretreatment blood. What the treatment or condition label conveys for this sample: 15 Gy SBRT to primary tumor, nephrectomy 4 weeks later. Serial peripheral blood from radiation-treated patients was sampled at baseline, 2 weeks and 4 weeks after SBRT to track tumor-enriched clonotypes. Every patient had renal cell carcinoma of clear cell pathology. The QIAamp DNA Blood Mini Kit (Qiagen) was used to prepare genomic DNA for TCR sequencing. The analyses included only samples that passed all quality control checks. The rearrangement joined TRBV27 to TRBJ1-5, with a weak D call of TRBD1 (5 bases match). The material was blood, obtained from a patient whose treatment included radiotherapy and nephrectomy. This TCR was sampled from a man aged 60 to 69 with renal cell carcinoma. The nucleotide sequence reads TGTGCCAGCAGTTTATCCCAGGGAAGGCAGCCCCAGCATTTT. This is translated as CASSLSQGRQPQHF.